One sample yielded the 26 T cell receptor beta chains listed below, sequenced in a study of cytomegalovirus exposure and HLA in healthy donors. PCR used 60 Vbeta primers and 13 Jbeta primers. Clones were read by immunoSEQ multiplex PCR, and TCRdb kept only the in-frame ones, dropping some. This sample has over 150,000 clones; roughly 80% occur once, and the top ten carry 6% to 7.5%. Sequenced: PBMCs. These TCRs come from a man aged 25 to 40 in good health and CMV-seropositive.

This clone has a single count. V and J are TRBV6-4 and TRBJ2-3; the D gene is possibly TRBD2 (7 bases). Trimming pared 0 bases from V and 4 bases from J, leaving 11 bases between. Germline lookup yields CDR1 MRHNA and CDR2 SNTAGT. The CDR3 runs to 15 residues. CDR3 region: CASSDSGGAADTQYF. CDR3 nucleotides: TGTGCCAGCAGTGACTCAGGGGGGGCCGCAGATACGCAGTATTTT.

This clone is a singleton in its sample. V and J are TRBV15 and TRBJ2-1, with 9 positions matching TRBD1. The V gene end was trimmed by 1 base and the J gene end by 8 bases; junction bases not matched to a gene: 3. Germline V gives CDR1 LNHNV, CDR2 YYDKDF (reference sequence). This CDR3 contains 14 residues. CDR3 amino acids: CATSRAGQGYEQFF. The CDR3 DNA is TGTGCCACCAGCAGAGCCGGACAGGGGTATGAGCAGTTCTTC.

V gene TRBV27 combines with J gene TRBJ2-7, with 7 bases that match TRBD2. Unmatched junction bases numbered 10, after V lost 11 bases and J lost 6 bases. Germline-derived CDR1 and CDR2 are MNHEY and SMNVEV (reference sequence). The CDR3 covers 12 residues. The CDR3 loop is CASSGREGEQYF. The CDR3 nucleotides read TGTGCCTCAAGTGGGAGGGAAGGCGAGCAGTACTTC.

The CDR3 sequence is CSVEDLRGVKQYF. The CDR3 DNA sequence: TGCAGCGTTGAAGATTTGCGGGGAGTCAAGCAGTACTTC. This sequence joins TRBV29-1 and TRBJ2-7; possibly TRBD2 for D (6 bases). This CDR3 has 13 residues. Between the trimmed V and J ends, which lost 0 bases and 8 bases, there was a span of 14 bases. Germline CDR1 is SQVTM and CDR2 is ANQGSEA.

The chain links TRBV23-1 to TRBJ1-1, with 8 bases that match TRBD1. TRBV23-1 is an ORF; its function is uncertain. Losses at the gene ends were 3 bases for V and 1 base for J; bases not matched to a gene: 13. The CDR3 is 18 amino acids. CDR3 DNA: TGCGCCAGCAGTCAGACGGACAGGGAGGGTAACCGGAACACTGAAGCTTTCTTT. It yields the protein CASSQTDREGNRNTEAFF.

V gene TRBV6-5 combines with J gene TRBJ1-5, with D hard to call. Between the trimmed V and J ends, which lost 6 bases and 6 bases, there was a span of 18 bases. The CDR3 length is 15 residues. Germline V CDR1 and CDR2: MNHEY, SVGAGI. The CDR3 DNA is TGTGCCAGCAGCCGAAACCGACCCGGAGGTCAGCCCCAGCATTTT. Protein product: CASSRNRPGGQPQHF.

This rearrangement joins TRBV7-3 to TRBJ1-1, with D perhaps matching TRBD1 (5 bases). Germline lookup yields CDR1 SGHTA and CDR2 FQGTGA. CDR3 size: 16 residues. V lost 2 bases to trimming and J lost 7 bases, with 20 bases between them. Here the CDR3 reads CASSLDLVTVLNEAFF. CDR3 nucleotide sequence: TGTGCCAGCAGCTTAGATTTGGTGACAGTGCTAAATGAAGCTTTCTTT.

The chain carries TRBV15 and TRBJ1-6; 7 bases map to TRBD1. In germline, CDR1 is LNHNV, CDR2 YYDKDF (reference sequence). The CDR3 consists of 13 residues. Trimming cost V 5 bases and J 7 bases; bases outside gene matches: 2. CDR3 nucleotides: TGTGCCACCAGCGTACAGGGGAATTCACCCCTCCACTTT. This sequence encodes CATSVQGNSPLHF.

For the CDR3, the DNA is TGTGCCAGCAGCTTCTCCGGGACAGGGGATACCTACGAGCAGTACTTC. It codes for CASSFSGTGDTYEQYF. V gene TRBV5-6 combines with J gene TRBJ2-7, with 10 nucleotides matching TRBD1. This CDR3 is 16 amino acids long. V shed 2 bases and J 2 bases; nucleotides not matched to a gene: 7. Germline V gives CDR1 SGHDT, CDR2 YYEEEE.

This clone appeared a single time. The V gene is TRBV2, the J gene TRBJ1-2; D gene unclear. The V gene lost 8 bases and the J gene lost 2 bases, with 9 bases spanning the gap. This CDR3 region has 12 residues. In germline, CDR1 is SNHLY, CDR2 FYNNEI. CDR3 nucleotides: TGTGCCAGCCGGCCAGCGAACTATGGCTACACCTTC. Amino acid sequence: CASRPANYGYTF.

CDR3 region: CSVKGTGELFF. In DNA form, the CDR3 reads TGCAGCGTTAAGGGGACCGGGGAGCTGTTTTTT. The V gene is TRBV29-1, the J gene TRBJ2-2; weak D call: TRBD1 (5 bases). V gave up 5 bases and J gave up 5 bases, with 6 bases separating them. CDR1 and CDR2 (germline): SQVTM, ANQGSEA. This CDR3 region has 11 residues.

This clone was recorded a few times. CDR3 region: CASSHQHQTSLETQYF. In nucleotides, the CDR3 is TGTGCCAGCAGCCATCAACACCAGACTAGCTTGGAGACCCAGTACTTC. V and J are TRBV7-2 and TRBJ2-5; 7 bases line up with TRBD2. The V segment lost 5 bases and the J segment 5 bases; nucleotides outside the gene matches: 14. This CDR3 spans 16 amino acids. Germline V gene data show CDR1 as SGHTA and CDR2 as FQGNSA.

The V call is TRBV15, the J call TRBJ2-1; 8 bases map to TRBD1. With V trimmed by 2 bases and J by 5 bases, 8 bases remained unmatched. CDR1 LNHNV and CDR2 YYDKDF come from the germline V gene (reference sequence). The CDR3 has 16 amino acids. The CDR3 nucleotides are TGTGCCACCAGCAGAATCTTCAGGGGGCCAAACAATGAGCAGTTCTTC. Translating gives CATSRIFRGPNNEQFF.

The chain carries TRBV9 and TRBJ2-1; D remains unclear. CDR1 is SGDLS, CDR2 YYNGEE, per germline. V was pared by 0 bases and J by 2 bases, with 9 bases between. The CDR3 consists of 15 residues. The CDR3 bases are TGTGCCAGCAGCGTAGGGGTCGGAGCCTACAATGAGCAGTTCTTC. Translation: CASSVGVGAYNEQFF.

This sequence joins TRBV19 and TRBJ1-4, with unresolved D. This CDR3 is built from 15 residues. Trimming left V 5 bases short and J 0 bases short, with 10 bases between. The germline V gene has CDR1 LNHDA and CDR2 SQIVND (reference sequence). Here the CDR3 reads CASSSRGATNEKLFF. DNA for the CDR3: TGTGCCAGTAGTTCCCGGGGTGCAACTAATGAAAAACTGTTTTTT.

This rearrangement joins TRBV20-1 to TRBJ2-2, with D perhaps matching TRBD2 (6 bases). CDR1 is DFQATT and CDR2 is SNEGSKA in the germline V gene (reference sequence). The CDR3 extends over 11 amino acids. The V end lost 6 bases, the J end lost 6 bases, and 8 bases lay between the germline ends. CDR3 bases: TGCAGTGCCCCGGGGGCCGGGGAGCTGTTTTTT. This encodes CSAPGAGELFF.

The CDR3 protein is CSVERGRTYGYTF. CDR3 coding DNA: TGCAGCGTTGAAAGGGGCAGGACCTATGGCTACACCTTC. The chain employs TRBV29-1 and TRBJ1-2, with D perhaps matching TRBD1 (5 bases). The CDR3 is 13 amino acids. V was trimmed by 2 bases and J by 4 bases, leaving 11 bases between them. CDR1 and CDR2 from the germline V gene are SQVTM and ANQGSEA.

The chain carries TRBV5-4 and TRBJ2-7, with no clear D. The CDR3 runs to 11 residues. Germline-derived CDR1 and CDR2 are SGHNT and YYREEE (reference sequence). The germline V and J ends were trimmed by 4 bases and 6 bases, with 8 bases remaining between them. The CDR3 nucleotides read TGTGCCAGCAGCACCCGCGGCGAGCAGTACTTC. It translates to CASSTRGEQYF. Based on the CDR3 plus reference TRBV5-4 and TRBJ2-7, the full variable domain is ETGVTQSPTHLIKTRGQQVTLRCSSQSGHNTVSWYQQALGQGPQFIFQYYREEENGRGNFPPRFSGLQFPNYSSELNVNALELDDSALYLCASSTRGEQYFGPGTRLTVT.

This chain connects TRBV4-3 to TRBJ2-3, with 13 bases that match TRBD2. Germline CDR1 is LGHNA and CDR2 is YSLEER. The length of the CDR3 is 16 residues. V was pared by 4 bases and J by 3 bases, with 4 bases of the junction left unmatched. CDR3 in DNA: TGCGCCAGCAGCCCAGGACTAGCGGGGGTAACAGATACGCAGTATTTT. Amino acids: CASSPGLAGVTDTQYF.

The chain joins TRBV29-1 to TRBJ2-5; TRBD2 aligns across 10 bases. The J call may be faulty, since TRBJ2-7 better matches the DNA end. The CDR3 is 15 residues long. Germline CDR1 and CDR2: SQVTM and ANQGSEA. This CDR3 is CSVLRLAGLSYEQYF. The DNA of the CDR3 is TGCAGCGTGCTTCGACTAGCGGGCCTTTCTTACGAGCAGTACTTC.

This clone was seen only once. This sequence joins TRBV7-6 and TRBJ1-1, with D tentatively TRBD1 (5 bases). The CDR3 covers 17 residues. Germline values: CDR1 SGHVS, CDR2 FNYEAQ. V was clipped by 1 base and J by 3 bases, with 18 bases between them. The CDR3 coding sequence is TGTGCCAGCAGCTTAGTGGGGGGACTTGACAGCGACACTGAAGCTTTCTTT. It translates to CASSLVGGLDSDTEAFF.

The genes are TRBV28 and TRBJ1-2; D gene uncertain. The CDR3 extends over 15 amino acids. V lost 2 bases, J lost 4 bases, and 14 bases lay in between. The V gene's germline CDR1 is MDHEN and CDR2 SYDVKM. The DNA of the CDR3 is TGTGCCAGCAGTTTAGTCGGGAGGGAGTCCTATGGCTACACCTTC. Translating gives CASSLVGRESYGYTF.

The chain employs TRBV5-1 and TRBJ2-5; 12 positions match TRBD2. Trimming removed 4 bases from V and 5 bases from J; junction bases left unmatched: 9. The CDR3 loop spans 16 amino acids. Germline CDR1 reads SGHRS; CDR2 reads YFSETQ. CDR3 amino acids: CASSGGLAGPGETQYF. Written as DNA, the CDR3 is TGCGCCAGCAGCGGGGGACTAGCGGGCCCGGGGGAGACCCAGTACTTC. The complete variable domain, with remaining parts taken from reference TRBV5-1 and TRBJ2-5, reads KAGVTQTPRYLIKTRGQQVTLSCSPISGHRSVSWYQQTPGQGLQFLFEYFSETQRNKGNFPGRFSGRQFSNSRSEMNVSTLELGDSALYLCASSGGLAGPGETQYFGPGTRLLVL.

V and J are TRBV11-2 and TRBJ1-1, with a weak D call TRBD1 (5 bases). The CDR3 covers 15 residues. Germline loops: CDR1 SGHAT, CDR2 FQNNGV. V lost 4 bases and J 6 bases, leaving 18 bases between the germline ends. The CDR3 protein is CASSSTLPTGAEAFF. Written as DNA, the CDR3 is TGTGCCAGCAGCTCGACCCTCCCGACGGGGGCTGAAGCTTTCTTT.

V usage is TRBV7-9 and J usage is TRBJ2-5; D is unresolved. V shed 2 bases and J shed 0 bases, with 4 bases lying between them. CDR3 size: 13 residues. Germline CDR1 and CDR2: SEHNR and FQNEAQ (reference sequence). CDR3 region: CASSLSYQETQYF. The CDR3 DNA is TGTGCCAGCAGCTTATCCTACCAAGAGACCCAGTACTTC.

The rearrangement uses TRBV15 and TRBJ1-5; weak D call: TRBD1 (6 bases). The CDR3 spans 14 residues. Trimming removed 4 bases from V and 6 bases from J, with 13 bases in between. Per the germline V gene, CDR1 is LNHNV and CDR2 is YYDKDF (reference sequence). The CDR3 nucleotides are TGTGCCACCAGCACGACAGGAGGCTTTCAGCCCCAGCATTTT. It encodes CATSTTGGFQPQHF.